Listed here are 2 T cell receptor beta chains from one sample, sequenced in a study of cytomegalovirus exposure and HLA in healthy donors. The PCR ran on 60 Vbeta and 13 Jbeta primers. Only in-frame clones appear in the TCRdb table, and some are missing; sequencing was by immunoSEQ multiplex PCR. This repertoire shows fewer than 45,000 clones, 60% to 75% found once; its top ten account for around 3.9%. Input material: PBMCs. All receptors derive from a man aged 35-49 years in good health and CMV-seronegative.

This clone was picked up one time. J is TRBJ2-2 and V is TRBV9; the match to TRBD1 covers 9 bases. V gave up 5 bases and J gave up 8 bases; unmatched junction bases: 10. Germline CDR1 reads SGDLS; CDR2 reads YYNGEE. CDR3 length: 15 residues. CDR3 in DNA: TGTGCCAGCAGTCCCCGGGACAGGGAACCGGGGGAGCTGTTTTTT. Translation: CASSPRDREPGELFF.

The CDR3 DNA is TGTGCCAGCAGCTTAGCCGGGACAGGGCCTTCACCCCTCCACTTT. Protein sequence: CASSLAGTGPSPLHF. The chain carries TRBV7-2 and TRBJ1-6, with 9 bases identical to TRBD1. The trim removed 0 bases at V and 9 bases at J, leaving 3 bases unmatched. The CDR3 sequence is 15 residues long. Germline values: CDR1 SGHTA, CDR2 FQGNSA.